This TCR beta chain was observed in a study of T cell repertoires in cytomegalovirus infection. Across the study: Through public TCR beta signatures, both CMV infection and matching HLA type were indicated.

CDR3 length equals 14 residues. V lost 5 bases, J lost 2 bases, and 5 bases stayed unmatched. Germline CDR1 and CDR2: SGHDN and FVKESK. Whole-study findings and limits: Frequencies of public TCR beta families were cumulated, and this identified carriers of CMV plus the relevant HLA. The response measured ex vivo was dominated by TCR beta clonotypes (HLA-C-restricted and CMV-specific).

MiXCR, run by TCRdb on the reads, gives a single entry per CDR3 protein. The table shows more than 150,000 distinct CDR3 sequences, with roughly 19% occurring only once. As regards this clonotype: The antigen remains unidentified.

Input material: PBMCs. This clonotype was sampled from a human donor in good health (CMV status not recorded). Some clones in this sample may be carry-over from other donors' samples. The chain couples TRBV14 to TRBJ2-5; 7 bases are a match to TRBD1. CDR3 sequence reads: CASSVPQGQETQYF. The CDR3 region has the DNA TGTGCCAGCAGCGTACCACAGGGGCAAGAGACCCAGTACTTC.